Below are 20 T cell receptor beta chains sequenced from a single sample in a study of patients and donors after allogeneic stem cell transplantation. One entry per CDR3 protein results from TCRdb running MiXCR on the RT-PCR reads. The sample lists about 960,000 distinct CDR3 sequences, roughly 18% occurring once. The material sequenced was blood, either unsorted or a sorted T cell fraction (not recorded which). The origin of the receptors is a human donor who was either an allogeneic HSCT recipient or a stem cell or donor lymphocyte infusion donor (not recorded which). It is not recorded whose cells these are; they may come from a transplant donor.

This sequence joins TRBV12-3 or TRBV12-4 and TRBJ2-3; 9 nucleotides align to TRBD2. This CDR3 contains 13 residues. Trimming at V came to 6 bases and at J to 4 bases, leaving 2 bases not matched to a gene. Here the CDR3 DNA reads TGTGCCAGCAGGGCGGGGGGGGCAGATACGCAGTATTTT. Translation gives CASRAGGADTQYF.

The rearrangement links TRBV4-1 to TRBJ1-3; D remains ambiguous. The CDR3 has 12 amino acids. Per the germline V gene, CDR1 is MGHRA and CDR2 is YSYEKL. V lost 0 bases to trimming and J lost 14 bases, with 11 bases between them. DNA for the CDR3: TGCGCCAGCAGCCAAGATTGGCACACGGTATATTTT. It translates to CASSQDWHTVYF.

In its sample, this clonotype was seen many times. CDR3 sequence: CASSLDRYEQYF. CDR3 sequence (DNA): TGTGCCAGCAGTTTAGACCGGTACGAGCAGTACTTC. V and J are TRBV12-3 or TRBV12-4 and TRBJ2-7; no clear D gene. This CDR3 comprises 12 residues. The V end was cut by 1 base, the J end by 4 bases, with 5 bases between.

This clonotype has just a few counts. This chain links TRBV12-3 or TRBV12-4 with TRBJ1-5; TRBD1 might be the D (6 bases). V gave up 5 bases and J gave up 3 bases, with 8 bases separating them. CDR3 length: 13 amino acids. The CDR3 DNA sequence: TGTGCCAGCAGTAGACAGGACAATCAGCCCCAGCATTTT. Protein product: CASSRQDNQPQHF.

The J gene is TRBJ2-6, the V gene TRBV30; 7 bases agree with TRBD1. The CDR3 sequence is 18 residues long. The germline CDR1 and CDR2 sequences are GTSNPN and SVGIG (reference sequence). J gave up 1 base and V 3 bases, and 12 bases lay outside the gene matches. CDR3 in amino acids: CAWRMTGIGSSGANVLTF. In nucleotides, the CDR3 is TGTGCCTGGAGGATGACAGGGATTGGGAGTTCTGGGGCCAACGTCCTGACTTTC.

There are a few counts of this clonotype. The rearrangement uses TRBV7-8 and TRBJ1-6; D not resolved. Trimming cost V 4 bases and J 9 bases, with 13 bases left between them. Germline loops: CDR1 SGHVS, CDR2 FQNEAQ. The length of the CDR3 is 14 residues. In nucleotides, the CDR3 is TGTGCCAGCAGCTCGGAAATTAAAGGTTCACCCCTCCACTTT. Translation: CASSSEIKGSPLHF. The full variable domain, completed using reference TRBV7-8 and TRBJ1-6, is GAGVSQSPRYKVAKRGQDVALRCDPISGHVSLFWYQQALGQGPEFLTYFQNEAQLDKSGLPSDRFFAERPEGSVSTLKIQRTQQEDSAVYLCASSSEIKGSPLHFGNGTRLTVT.

This clonotype has a handful of counts. The chain combines TRBV7-9 with TRBJ1-1; D ambiguous. Deletions cut 5 bases from V and 1 base from J, with 11 bases between. The length of the CDR3 is 14 residues. In germline, CDR1 is SEHNR, CDR2 FQNEAQ (reference sequence). CDR3 DNA sequence: TGTGCCAGCAGCCAACGACCTGGGAACACTGAAGCTTTCTTT. Translated, it gives CASSQRPGNTEAFF.

The chain uses TRBV12-3 or TRBV12-4 and TRBJ1-1; D is ambiguous. Trimming left V 7 bases short and J 1 base short, with 16 bases between. The CDR3 has 15 residues. The CDR3 region is CASTPFKKPNTEAFF. The CDR3 DNA follows: TGTGCCAGCACCCCGTTCAAGAAGCCGAACACTGAAGCTTTCTTT.

In this sample, this clonotype turned up a few times. V is TRBV5-1 and J is TRBJ2-7; D is unresolved. The CDR3 consists of 12 residues. The V and J ends lost 5 bases and 1 base respectively, with 7 bases between them. The V gene's germline CDR1 is SGHRS and CDR2 YFSETQ. CDR3 loop: CASRLESYEQYF. The CDR3 nucleotides read TGCGCCAGCAGACTCGAATCCTACGAGCAGTACTTC.

Many counts were recorded for this clonotype. The chain uses TRBV5-1 and TRBJ1-3; D is perhaps TRBD1 (5 bases). The CDR3 is made up of 17 amino acids. The germline V and J ends were trimmed by 4 bases and 2 bases, with 19 bases remaining between them. Germline CDR1 and CDR2: SGHRS and YFSETQ. The CDR3 is CASSPNLQASPGNTIYF. CDR3 nucleotides: TGCGCCAGCAGCCCAAACCTACAGGCGTCCCCTGGAAACACCATATATTTT.

This clonotype was seen a handful of times. The chain employs TRBV9 and TRBJ2-2; D is ambiguous. The CDR3 extends over 13 amino acids. Trimming took 5 bases from V and 0 from J, leaving 5 bases between them. CDR1 SGDLS and CDR2 YYNGEE come from the germline V gene. This chain's CDR3 is CASRAANTGELFF. In DNA form, the CDR3 reads TGTGCCAGCAGGGCAGCGAACACCGGGGAGCTGTTTTTT. The full variable domain, in which reference TRBV9 and TRBJ2-2 provide the parts outside the CDR3, is DSGVTQTPKHLITATGQRVTLRCSPRSGDLSVYWYQQSLDQGLQFLIQYYNGEERAKGNILERFSAQQFPDLHSELNLSSLELGDSALYFCASRAANTGELFFGEGSRLTVL.

The V and J genes are TRBV7-9 and TRBJ2-6, with D possibly matching TRBD2 (6 bases). V was cut by 5 bases and J by 0 bases, with 8 bases left in between. The CDR3 covers 15 residues. Germline CDR1 SEHNR, CDR2 FQNEAQ (reference sequence). CDR3 amino acids: CASSLRDSGANVLTF. CDR3 coding DNA: TGTGCCAGCAGCCTGCGGGACTCTGGGGCCAACGTCCTGACTTTC. The complete variable domain, with remaining parts taken from reference TRBV7-9 and TRBJ2-6, reads DTGVSQNPRHKITKRGQNVTFRCDPISEHNRLYWYRQTLGQGPEFLTYFQNEAQLEKSRLLSDRFSAERPKGSFSTLEIQRTEQGDSAMYLCASSLRDSGANVLTFGAGSRLTVL.

The sample holds many counts of this clonotype. CDR3 DNA: TGTGCCATCAGTGGGACAGGGCCCAATGAGCAGTTCTTC. Translation: CAISGTGPNEQFF. V and J are TRBV10-3 and TRBJ2-1, with 8 positions matching TRBD1. The length of the CDR3 is 13 residues. Germline assignment: CDR1 ENHRY and CDR2 SYGVKD. With 4 bases clipped from V and 6 bases from J, the junction kept 2 bases outside the gene matches.

In this sample, this clonotype turned up a few times. This chain links TRBV12-3 or TRBV12-4 with TRBJ2-2; TRBD1 agrees at 7 bases. The V and J ends lost 2 bases and 4 bases, in that order; junction bases with no gene match: 4. The CDR3 extends over 15 amino acids. The CDR3 is CASSLSGGGTGELFF. CDR3 nucleotides: TGTGCCAGCAGTTTATCAGGGGGTGGCACCGGGGAGCTGTTTTTT.

In this sample, this clonotype turned up a few times. The rearrangement uses TRBV12-5 and TRBJ1-3; D ambiguous. The CDR3 covers 10 residues. V was cut by 8 bases and J by 5 bases, with 4 bases left in between. Per the germline V gene, CDR1 is LGHNT and CDR2 is FRNRAP. The CDR3 region is CASYRNTIYF. In DNA, the CDR3 is TGTGCTAGTTATCGAAACACCATATATTTT. Complete variable domain (other parts from reference TRBV12-5 and TRBJ1-3): DARVTQTPRHKVTEMGQEVTMRCQPILGHNTVFWYRQTMMQGLELLAYFRNRAPLDDSGMPKDRFSAEMPDATLATLKIQPSEPRDSAVYFCASYRNTIYFGEGSWLTVV.

The chain recombines TRBV30 with TRBJ2-5; TRBD1 aligns across 7 bases. Germline V gene sequence: CDR1 GTSNPN, CDR2 SVGIG (reference sequence). CDR3 length: 13 amino acids. J was trimmed by 4 bases and V by 0 bases; bases with no gene match: 2. The CDR3 here is CAWSVQGPETQYF. The CDR3 bases are TGTGCCTGGAGTGTACAGGGGCCAGAGACCCAGTACTTC.

The table lists this clonotype with a few counts. The V gene is TRBV24-1, the J gene TRBJ2-5; 8 positions agree with TRBD1. The germline V gene has CDR1 KGHDR and CDR2 SFDVKD. V lost 9 bases and J lost 4; bases outside the gene matches: 6. The CDR3 covers 13 residues. CDR3 in amino acids: CATGSQGGETQYF. The CDR3 DNA reads TGTGCCACCGGATCACAGGGGGGAGAGACCCAGTACTTC.

In regard to this clonotype: A much larger clone sits a single nucleotide away, making a read error possible. The CDR3 coding sequence is TGTGCCAGCAGTCGGGACTACTATGGCTACACCTTC. Protein product: CASSRDYYGYTF. The V call is TRBV12-3 or TRBV12-4, the J call TRBJ1-2; a possible D gene is TRBD1 (5 bases). V was trimmed by 5 bases and J by 3 bases, leaving 7 bases between them. The CDR3 is made up of 12 amino acids.

The CDR3 nucleotides read TGTGCCAGCAGTGGCCCGCCGGGACGGCTTGAACCCCAGCATTTT. It is translated as CASSGPPGRLEPQHF. The gene calls are TRBV6-1 and TRBJ1-5; a possible D gene is TRBD1 (5 bases). The CDR3 extends over 15 amino acids. Trimming took off 4 bases at V and 10 bases at J, with 20 bases between the two ends. Germline V gene sequence: CDR1 MNHNS, CDR2 SASEGT.

This sequence joins TRBV2 and TRBJ1-1, with 8 bases that match TRBD1. The ends lost 3 bases at V and 8 bases at J; junction bases unmatched: 5. The CDR3 runs 13 residues. CDR1 SNHLY and CDR2 FYNNEI come from the germline V gene. DNA of the CDR3: TGTGCCAGCAGTGAGCAGGGGGCATACGAAGCTTTCTTT. Protein sequence: CASSEQGAYEAFF.